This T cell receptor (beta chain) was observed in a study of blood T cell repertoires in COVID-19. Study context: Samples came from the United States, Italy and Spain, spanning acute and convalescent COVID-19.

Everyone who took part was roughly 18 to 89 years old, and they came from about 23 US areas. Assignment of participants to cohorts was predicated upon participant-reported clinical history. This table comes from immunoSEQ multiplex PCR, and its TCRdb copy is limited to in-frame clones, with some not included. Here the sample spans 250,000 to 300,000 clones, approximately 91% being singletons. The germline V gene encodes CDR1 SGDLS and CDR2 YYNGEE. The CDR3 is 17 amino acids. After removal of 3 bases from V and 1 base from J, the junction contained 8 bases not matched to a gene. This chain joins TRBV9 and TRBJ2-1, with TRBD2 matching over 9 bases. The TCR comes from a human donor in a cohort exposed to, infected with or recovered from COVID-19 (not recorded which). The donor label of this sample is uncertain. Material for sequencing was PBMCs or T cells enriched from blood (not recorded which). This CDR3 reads CASSGGALAGSYNEQFF. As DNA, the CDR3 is TGTGCCAGCAGCGGGGGGGCGCTAGCGGGGTCCTACAATGAGCAGTTCTTC.